This TCR beta chain was sequenced in a study of cytomegalovirus exposure and HLA in healthy donors. CDR1 and CDR2 (germline): SGDLS, YYNGEE. This CDR3 comprises 16 residues. The V gene lost 0 bases and the J gene lost 1 base, with 12 bases spanning the gap. The study ran its PCR with 60 Vbeta and 13 Jbeta primers. Data came from immunoSEQ multiplex PCR; TCRdb stores just in-frame clones and leaves some out. The data contain 90,000 to 150,000 clones, about 8% of them singletons. Donors counted as nominally healthy when sampled, yet unrecorded immune exposures were likely. The sequencing sample was made of PBMCs. The chain is built from TRBV9 and TRBJ2-3; maybe TRBD1 (6 bases). This sequence was found in a woman aged 35 to 49 in good health and CMV-seropositive. For the CDR3, the DNA is TGTGCCAGCAGCGTAGAACAGGGTTTCGGCACAGATACGCAGTATTTT. This codes for CASSVEQGFGTDTQYF. Together with reference TRBV9 and TRBJ2-3, the CDR3 gives the full variable domain: DSGVTQTPKHLITATGQRVTLRCSPRSGDLSVYWYQQSLDQGLQFLIQYYNGEERAKGNILERFSAQQFPDLHSELNLSSLELGDSALYFCASSVEQGFGTDTQYFGPGTRLTVL.